These 27 T cell receptor beta chains came from one sample sequenced in a study of cytomegalovirus exposure and HLA in healthy donors. PCR primers comprised 60 Vbeta and 13 Jbeta primers. Only in-frame clones appear in the TCRdb table, and some are missing; sequencing was by immunoSEQ multiplex PCR. The sample has roughly 110,000 clones; more than 70% are singletons. Sequencing used PBMCs. These receptor sequences come from a man younger than 40 in good health and CMV-seronegative.

The CDR3 spells CASSVDTQNTEAFF. Written as DNA, the CDR3 is TGTGCCAGTAGTGTCGACACTCAGAACACTGAAGCTTTCTTT. The rearrangement uses TRBV19 and TRBJ1-1; D is ambiguous. This CDR3 is 14 amino acids long. The V gene lost 5 bases and the J gene lost 1 base, with 11 bases spanning the gap. Germline V CDR1 and CDR2: LNHDA, SQIVND (reference sequence). Using reference TRBV19 and TRBJ1-1 for the parts outside the CDR3, the full variable domain is DGGITQSPKYLFRKEGQNVTLSCEQNLNHDAMYWYRQDPGQGLRLIYYSQIVNDFQKGDIAEGYSVSREKKESFPLTVTSAQKNPTAFYLCASSVDTQNTEAFFGQGTRLTVV.

The sample holds a few counts of this clone. V is TRBV15 and J is TRBJ1-2; 8 nucleotides agree with TRBD1. CDR1 is LNHNV, CDR2 YYDKDF, per germline (reference sequence). The CDR3 has 14 residues. V trimming: 8 bases; J trimming: 2 bases; junction bases outside the gene matches: 7. CDR3 sequence: CATQEDRVNYGYTF. The CDR3 DNA reads as TGTGCCACCCAAGAGGACAGGGTAAACTATGGCTACACCTTC.

V gene TRBV4-1 combines with J gene TRBJ1-2; tentatively, D is TRBD1 (5 bases). The CDR3 totals 15 residues. Germline-derived CDR1 and CDR2 are MGHRA and YSYEKL. Trimming took 2 bases from V and 7 from J, leaving 17 bases between them. The CDR3 sequence: CASSQSRLGDSGYTF. DNA of the CDR3: TGCGCCAGCAGCCAATCCCGACTGGGGGACTCTGGCTACACCTTC.

The CDR3 DNA reads TGTGCCAGCAGTGGGGCCCTGACGGACACTGAAGCTTTCTTT. Encoded protein: CASSGALTDTEAFF. This chain uses TRBV6-1 with TRBJ1-1, with D uncertain. V lost 4 bases to trimming and J lost 3 bases, with 12 bases between them. The CDR3 covers 14 residues. The germline V gene has CDR1 MNHNS and CDR2 SASEGT.

The chain uses TRBV7-9 and TRBJ2-5; D is perhaps TRBD1 (6 bases). V shed 0 bases and J shed 4 bases, with 15 bases lying between them. CDR1 and CDR2 (germline): SEHNR, FQNEAQ (reference sequence). The CDR3 spans 16 residues. The chain's CDR3 is CASSLAAAGVGETQYF. CDR3 DNA sequence: TGTGCCAGCAGCTTAGCCGCGGCAGGGGTAGGAGAGACCCAGTACTTC.

By its share, this clone is medium-sized. The chain recombines TRBV4-1 with TRBJ1-1; D is uncertain. The CDR3 runs 14 residues. Looked up from germline, CDR1 is MGHRA and CDR2 is YSYEKL. V was cut by 10 bases and J by 4 bases, with 19 bases left in between. The CDR3 DNA follows: TGCGCCACCTCCGGCCCTGTCAGAGGCACTGAAGCTTTCTTT. It is translated as CATSGPVRGTEAFF.

J is TRBJ2-5 and V is TRBV9; no clear D gene. V was clipped by 5 bases and J by 3 bases, with 11 bases between them. Germline values: CDR1 SGDLS, CDR2 YYNGEE. The CDR3 spans 13 residues. The CDR3, as DNA: TGTGCCAGCAGTCAAGACACGGAAGAGACCCAGTACTTC. It specifies CASSQDTEETQYF.

The chain combines TRBV10-3 with TRBJ2-1; 10 positions match TRBD1. The CDR3 length is 15 residues. Germline CDR1 and CDR2: ENHRY and SYGVKD. V was clipped by 3 bases and J by 9 bases; unmatched bases: 8. The chain's CDR3 is CAISEPGQGFLEQFF. DNA for the CDR3: TGTGCCATCAGTGAACCGGGACAGGGGTTCCTTGAGCAGTTCTTC.

The V call is TRBV7-2, the J call TRBJ2-5; 9 bases are shared with TRBD2. CDR1 is SGHTA and CDR2 is FQGNSA in the germline V gene. J gave up 5 bases and V 1 base, and 5 bases lay outside the gene matches. This CDR3 is built from 15 residues. DNA of the CDR3: TGTGCCAGCAGCTTAGTAGCGGGAGCGGATGAGACCCAGTACTTC. Translation: CASSLVAGADETQYF.

J is TRBJ2-7 and V is TRBV27; 7 nucleotides align to TRBD1. V lost 4 bases and J lost 5; bases outside the gene matches: 5. Germline V CDR1 and CDR2: MNHEY, SMNVEV (reference sequence). CDR3 length: 13 residues. The CDR3 sequence: CASSSDRAHEQYF. DNA of the CDR3: TGTGCCAGCAGTTCTGACAGGGCTCACGAGCAGTACTTC.

V usage is TRBV10-2 and J usage is TRBJ2-2; TRBD2 matches 11 bases. Germline-derived CDR1 and CDR2 are WSHSY and SAAADI. The CDR3 spans 16 residues. The V gene end was trimmed by 2 bases and the J gene end by 4 bases; junction bases not matched to a gene: 3. Here the CDR3 reads CASSEVTSGGTGELFF. For the CDR3, the DNA is TGCGCCAGCAGTGAGGTCACTAGCGGGGGCACCGGGGAGCTGTTTTTT.

This sequence joins TRBV5-4 and TRBJ2-2; D is ambiguous. CDR1 and CDR2 from the germline V gene are SGHNT and YYREEE (reference sequence). This CDR3 region has 15 residues. V was clipped by 4 bases and J by 0 bases, with 10 bases between them. CDR3 DNA: TGTGCCAGCAGCGCTGGCAGCGCGAACACCGGGGAGCTGTTTTTT. Translated, it gives CASSAGSANTGELFF.

This chain joins TRBV27 and TRBJ1-1; tentative D call: TRBD1 (6 bases). V lost 3 bases and J 6 bases, leaving 14 bases between the germline ends. Germline V gives CDR1 MNHEY, CDR2 SMNVEV (reference sequence). This CDR3 is built from 14 residues. CDR3 in DNA: TGTGCCAGCAGTTTTTACAGGGATGGCGCTGAAGCTTTCTTT. Encoded protein: CASSFYRDGAEAFF.

The chain recombines TRBV7-2 with TRBJ2-5; 7 bases line up with TRBD1. The CDR3 length is 15 residues. V shed 5 bases, J shed 1 base, and the junction held 7 bases outside the gene matches. CDR1 and CDR2 (germline): SGHTA, FQGNSA. The CDR3 reads CASSRRTGRQETQYF. CDR3 sequence (DNA): TGTGCCAGCAGCCGACGGACAGGCCGCCAAGAGACCCAGTACTTC.

The chain couples TRBV14 to TRBJ2-1; D is possibly TRBD1 (6 bases). This CDR3 spans 14 amino acids. Trimming left V 2 bases short and J 8 bases short, with 13 bases between. From germline, CDR1 is SGHDN and CDR2 FVKESK. The CDR3 loop is CASSQRTVRDEQFF. CDR3 nucleotide sequence: TGTGCCAGCAGCCAACGGACAGTTCGGGATGAGCAGTTCTTC.

This chain connects TRBV28 to TRBJ2-5, with 8 bases lining up with TRBD1. This CDR3 spans 16 amino acids. The germline V gene has CDR1 MDHEN and CDR2 SYDVKM. After removal of 4 bases from V and 4 bases from J, the junction contained 11 bases not matched to a gene. The CDR3: CASSSARTGGGETQYF. Here the CDR3 DNA reads TGTGCCAGCAGTTCCGCCCGCACAGGGGGAGGAGAGACCCAGTACTTC.

The chain carries TRBV7-8 and TRBJ1-1, with 10 bases matching TRBD1. The CDR3 runs 15 residues. The ends lost 7 bases at V and 0 bases at J; junction bases unmatched: 5. Per germline, CDR1 SGHVS and CDR2 FQNEAQ. The CDR3 spells CASTQGQGMNTEAFF. The CDR3 DNA reads as TGTGCCAGCACCCAGGGACAGGGGATGAACACTGAAGCTTTCTTT. The entire variable domain, with the rest obtained from reference TRBV7-8 and TRBJ1-1, is as follows: GAGVSQSPRYKVAKRGQDVALRCDPISGHVSLFWYQQALGQGPEFLTYFQNEAQLDKSGLPSDRFFAERPEGSVSTLKIQRTQQEDSAVYLCASTQGQGMNTEAFFGQGTRLTVV.

The rearrangement links TRBV7-9 to TRBJ2-1, with D uncertain. The CDR3 consists of 14 residues. Germline V gene data show CDR1 as SEHNR and CDR2 as FQNEAQ (reference sequence). V lost 5 bases and J lost 0, with 8 bases in between. The CDR3 region is CASSDISSYNEQFF. Here the CDR3 DNA reads TGTGCCAGCAGCGACATAAGCTCCTACAATGAGCAGTTCTTC.

The chain couples TRBV30 to TRBJ2-3, with D possibly matching TRBD1 (5 bases). V lost 1 base to trimming and J lost 10 bases, with 9 bases between them. This CDR3 region has 11 residues. Germline CDR1 GTSNPN, CDR2 SVGIG (reference sequence). The CDR3 protein is CAWSGGESQYF. As DNA, the CDR3 is TGTGCCTGGAGTGGGGGCGAGTCGCAGTATTTT.

This chain links TRBV6-6 with TRBJ1-5, with D possibly matching TRBD1 (5 bases). CDR1 is MNHNY and CDR2 is SVGAGI in the germline V gene (reference sequence). The V and J ends lost 4 bases and 7 bases respectively, with 11 bases between them. This CDR3 region has 13 residues. In DNA form, the CDR3 reads TGTGCCAGCAGTTCGTCCGGGGGGCAGCCCCAGCATTTT. Its translation is CASSSSGGQPQHF.

The chain employs TRBV5-4 and TRBJ2-5, with 10 bases fitting TRBD2. V shed 0 bases, J shed 5 bases, and the junction held 10 bases outside the gene matches. The length of the CDR3 is 17 residues. Looked up from germline, CDR1 is SGHNT and CDR2 is YYREEE (reference sequence). CDR3 loop: CASSLGSLAGGRETQYF. CDR3 nucleotide sequence: TGTGCCAGCAGCTTGGGGTCATTAGCGGGAGGTCGGGAGACCCAGTACTTC.

The chain has TRBV19 and TRBJ2-2; 8 nucleotides align to TRBD2. The V gene's germline CDR1 is LNHDA and CDR2 SQIVND (reference sequence). J was trimmed by 3 bases and V by 8 bases; bases with no gene match: 8. The CDR3 totals 15 residues. The DNA for the CDR3 is TGTGCCAGTCGAGCGGGAGTAATTTACACCGGGGAGCTGTTTTTT. Protein sequence: CASRAGVIYTGELFF.

This sequence joins TRBV11-1 and TRBJ2-3; 13 bases agree with TRBD2. CDR1 and CDR2 (germline): SGHAT, FQDESV (reference sequence). CDR3 size: 19 residues. J gave up 5 bases and V 0 bases, and 11 bases lay outside the gene matches. This CDR3 reads CASSLAPGTSGRAGDTQYF. CDR3 in DNA: TGTGCCAGCAGCTTAGCGCCCGGTACTAGCGGGAGGGCCGGAGATACGCAGTATTTT. Full variable domain (remainder filled in from reference TRBV11-1 and TRBJ2-3): EAEVAQSPRYKITEKSQAVAFWCDPISGHATLYWYRQILGQGPELLVQFQDESVVDDSQLPKDRFSAERLKGVDSTLKIQPAELGDSAMYLCASSLAPGTSGRAGDTQYFGPGTRLTVL.

The chain links TRBV7-3 to TRBJ2-3, with D hard to call. The germline gives CDR1 SGHTA, CDR2 FQGTGA. V lost 3 bases, J lost 2 bases, and 15 bases lay in between. This CDR3 is 16 amino acids long. CDR3 nucleotides: TGTGCCAGCAGCTTGTTTCCCGGGTTAGTCACAGATACGCAGTATTTT. Its translation: CASSLFPGLVTDTQYF.

The V and J genes are TRBV5-8 and TRBJ2-1; 8 nucleotides match TRBD2. J gave up 7 bases and V 3 bases, and 9 bases lay outside the gene matches. Germline CDR1 reads SGHTS; CDR2 reads YDEGEE. The CDR3 spans 15 residues. CDR3 sequence reads: CASSSAGEVENEQFF. The CDR3 nucleotides read TGTGCCAGCAGCTCAGCGGGGGAAGTAGAAAATGAGCAGTTCTTC.

The chain carries TRBV5-1 and TRBJ1-1, with 8 bases that match TRBD1. J gave up 1 base and V 4 bases, and 6 bases lay outside the gene matches. CDR3 length: 15 residues. Germline CDR1 reads SGHRS; CDR2 reads YFSETQ. In nucleotides, the CDR3 is TGCGCCAGCAGCACGAGGACAGGGAGGAACACTGAAGCTTTCTTT. Translated, it gives CASSTRTGRNTEAFF.

In this sample, this clone turned up a few times. The chain links TRBV5-6 to TRBJ1-4; D gene unclear. The CDR3 is made up of 13 amino acids. Per germline, CDR1 SGHDT and CDR2 YYEEEE. V was pared by 0 bases and J by 4 bases, with 4 bases between. CDR3: CASSLDFNEKLFF. CDR3 bases: TGTGCCAGCAGCTTGGACTTTAATGAAAAACTGTTTTTT.